This TCR beta chain comes out of a study of beta chain features in type 1 diabetes. In its sample, this clone was seen a few times. What it binds is unknown. This CDR3 has 13 residues. V was clipped by 2 bases and J by 7 bases; unmatched bases: 3. Germline lookup yields CDR1 SGDLS and CDR2 YYNGEE. Expressed TCRB transcripts were sequenced because the entire RNA isolate underwent reverse transcription. The assay was immunoSEQ multiplex PCR, and TCRdb's table has in-frame clones only and misses some. The sample consists of approximately 270,000 clones, more than 13% of them appearing once. Study-level points and caveats: There was a moderate but significant shortening of TCRB CDR3s in all four CD4+ subsets of Type 1 diabetes patients. TCRB repertoires of naive, central memory and Treg cells appeared more similar among patients than among healthy donors. Insertions at VDJ junctions were less frequent in type 1 diabetes patients. These patients also deleted more nucleotides at the same junctions.

Sorted CD4+ subsets: naive, central memory, regulatory, stem cell-like memory (CD45RO/CCR7/CD25/CD127/CD95/CD27 panel). Purity (above 95%) was reached by all sorted populations. This TCR derives from a man aged 25 to 40 with type 1 diabetes. The V call is TRBV9, the J call TRBJ2-1; TRBD1 matches at 7 bases. Sequencing was carried out using naive CD4+ T cells from blood. CDR3 residues: CASSVRQGNEQFF. The CDR3 DNA reads as TGTGCCAGCAGCGTTAGACAGGGAAATGAGCAGTTCTTC.